One and the same sample provided the 29 T cell receptor beta chains below, sequenced in a study of blood T cells in healthy people across ages. With a J-beta primer mix and a sample-barcoded 5' primer, a second PCR ran about 7 to 12 cycles. Each CDR3 protein gets one entry after TCRdb re-called the 5' RACE reads with MiXCR. The table lists around 1,500,000 distinct CDR3 sequences, 28% of them singletons. Material for sequencing was blood. The receptors here all came from a woman aged 25 to 39 in good health.

V usage is TRBV5-6 and J usage is TRBJ1-1; the D is unclear. The CDR3 runs to 16 residues. Trimming removed 5 bases at V and 1 base at J, with 18 bases between. From germline, CDR1 is SGHDT and CDR2 YYEEEE. The CDR3 loop reads CASRGLGGRQNTEAFF. Here the CDR3 DNA reads TGTGCCAGCAGGGGTTTGGGCGGGCGACAGAACACTGAAGCTTTCTTT.

The chain is built from TRBV18 and TRBJ2-3; 7 nucleotides match TRBD1. Germline V gene lookup returns CDR1 KGHSH and CDR2 LQKENI. V trimming: 4 bases; J trimming: 2 bases; junction bases outside the gene matches: 6. The CDR3 has 15 residues. In DNA form, the CDR3 reads TGTGCCAGCTCACTCGGGACAGCACTCACAGATACGCAGTATTTT. This gives the protein CASSLGTALTDTQYF.

This rearrangement joins TRBV13 to TRBJ2-7, with 11 bases aligning to TRBD1. The CDR3 loop spans 13 amino acids. The junction had 2 bases not matched to a gene; V was cut back by 4 bases and J by 6 bases. Germline V gives CDR1 PRHDT, CDR2 FYEKMQ (reference sequence). The CDR3 DNA reads as TGTGCCAGCAGCTGGGACAGGGGGACCGAGCAGTACTTC. This encodes CASSWDRGTEQYF.

The table lists this clonotype with many counts. The gene calls are TRBV20-1 and TRBJ2-7, with TRBD2 matching over 10 bases. J gave up 6 bases and V 3 bases, and 5 bases lay outside the gene matches. Germline CDR1 is DFQATT and CDR2 is SNEGSKA (reference sequence). CDR3 length: 13 amino acids. The CDR3 region has the DNA TGCAGTGCTAGTACTAGCGGGGTTGGCGAGCAGTACTTC. This encodes CSASTSGVGEQYF.

V is TRBV29-1 and J is TRBJ2-2; D might be TRBD1 or TRBD2, each matching 6 bases. The V gene lost 4 bases and the J gene lost 6 bases, with 15 bases spanning the gap. CDR1 is SQVTM, CDR2 ANQGSEA, per germline. The CDR3 is made up of 14 amino acids. The CDR3 spells CSVGGGRDAGELFF. The CDR3 DNA reads as TGCAGCGTTGGAGGGGGGCGAGACGCCGGGGAGCTGTTTTTT.

Comments on this clonotype: At one of its ends the junction is not consistent with the germline gene, which may arise from a read error. CDR3 residues: CAASDSRQGSGYGYTF. The CDR3 DNA reads as TGTGCCGCCAGTGATTCGCGACAGGGAAGTGGTTATGGCTACACCTTC. This chain links TRBV24-1 with TRBJ1-2; TRBD1 matches at 7 bases. The CDR3 runs 16 residues. Germline V gene lookup returns CDR1 KGHDR and CDR2 SFDVKD.

V usage is TRBV10-1 and J usage is TRBJ2-1; 7 nucleotides match TRBD2. Germline-derived CDR1 and CDR2 are WNHNN and SYGVQD (reference sequence). The V and J ends lost 3 bases and 7 bases, in that order; junction bases with no gene match: 9. The CDR3 has 15 residues. DNA of the CDR3: TGCGCCAGCAGTGATTTTGGGAGGGCCGGGAATGAGCAGTTCTTC. Its translation: CASSDFGRAGNEQFF.

This clonotype showed up just a few times. The rearrangement links TRBV11-1 to TRBJ1-6; D unclear. Germline V lookup: CDR1 SGHAT, CDR2 FQDESV (reference sequence). CDR3 size: 15 residues. V lost 1 base to trimming and J lost 6 bases, with 10 bases between them. In DNA form, the CDR3 reads TGTGCCAGCAGCTTAGGAGGACGGAGTAATTCACCCCTCCACTTT. Amino acid sequence: CASSLGGRSNSPLHF.

The rearrangement joins TRBV28 to TRBJ1-5; no clear D gene. This CDR3 region has 16 residues. With 6 bases removed from V and 4 bases from J, the gap between germline ends came to 19 bases. Germline CDR1 MDHEN, CDR2 SYDVKM. The DNA for the CDR3 is TGTGCCAGCAGATATTACAGTTTCGGCCTGAATCAGCCCCAGCATTTT. Protein product: CASRYYSFGLNQPQHF.

In its sample, this clonotype was seen many times. This chain joins TRBV6-2 or TRBV6-3 and TRBJ2-1; maybe TRBD2 (6 bases). The CDR3 extends over 12 amino acids. Trimming cost V 6 bases and J 6 bases, with 9 bases left between them. Germline-derived CDR1 and CDR2 are MNHEY and SVGEGT. DNA of the CDR3: TGTGCCAGCAGGACCGGGGGCAATGAGCAGTTCTTC. Encoded protein: CASRTGGNEQFF.

This clonotype was counted a few times. The V gene is TRBV2, the J gene TRBJ1-1; 7 bases align to TRBD1. Germline V lookup: CDR1 SNHLY, CDR2 FYNNEI. Trimming cost V 7 bases and J 5 bases; bases outside gene matches: 13. The CDR3 totals 15 residues. CDR3 in DNA: TGTGCCAGCATTTTTTCCAGGGGGGCGCTGACTGAAGCTTTCTTT. Translated, it gives CASIFSRGALTEAFF.

A remark on this clonotype: The junction and the germline gene differ at one end; a read error may be behind it. The genes are TRBV6-5 and TRBJ1-1; 8 positions match TRBD1. CDR3 length: 15 residues. Looked up from germline, CDR1 is MNHEY and CDR2 is SVGAGI. This CDR3 reads CASRLTGVMNTKAFF. The CDR3 coding sequence is TGTGCCAGCAGATTGACAGGGGTCATGAACACTAAAGCTTTCTTT.

This clonotype was found a few times. The chain carries TRBV6-5 and TRBJ1-2, with unresolved D. The CDR3 runs to 13 residues. Trimming cost V 2 bases and J 8 bases, with 12 bases left between them. Germline CDR1 is MNHEY and CDR2 is SVGAGI. Written as DNA, the CDR3 is TGTGCCAGCAGTTACCCGGGGTCGGACGGCTACACCTTC. Protein sequence: CASSYPGSDGYTF.

The V and J genes are TRBV20-1 and TRBJ1-2; D unresolved. This CDR3 spans 13 amino acids. The germline V gene has CDR1 DFQATT and CDR2 SNEGSKA (reference sequence). V lost 6 bases to trimming and J lost 5 bases, with 16 bases between them. CDR3 sequence: CSANGSPTYGYTF. CDR3 nucleotide sequence: TGCAGTGCGAACGGGTCCCCGACTTATGGCTACACCTTC.

The chain couples TRBV15 to TRBJ2-5; 13 nucleotides match TRBD2. V was pared by 1 base and J by 5 bases, with 13 bases of the junction left unmatched. The V gene's germline CDR1 is LNHNV and CDR2 YYDKDF (reference sequence). The CDR3 runs to 19 residues. For the CDR3, the DNA is TGTGCCACCAGCAGAGGATTATTGACTAGCGGGAGGCGGGGGGAGACCCAGTACTTC. It is translated as CATSRGLLTSGRRGETQYF.

The genes are TRBV5-1 and TRBJ1-2; TRBD1 matches at 7 bases. The CDR3 extends over 13 amino acids. The trim removed 2 bases at V and 6 bases at J, leaving 4 bases unmatched. CDR1 SGHRS and CDR2 YFSETQ come from the germline V gene. The CDR3 spells CASSFQGEDGYTF. The CDR3 DNA reads as TGCGCCAGCAGCTTTCAGGGGGAGGATGGCTACACCTTC.

This clonotype was picked up a small number of times. V usage is TRBV5-1 and J usage is TRBJ2-1; 9 bases map to TRBD1. The CDR3 runs to 16 residues. The germline V gene has CDR1 SGHRS and CDR2 YFSETQ. Germline trimming cut 0 bases from V and 6 bases from J; bases unmatched to any gene: 7. Here the CDR3 DNA reads TGCGCCAGCAGCTTGGCCAGGGGACAGGGACTCAATGAGCAGTTCTTC. This encodes CASSLARGQGLNEQFF.

This clonotype was detected many times. The chain links TRBV10-3 to TRBJ2-5; 13 bases fit TRBD2. V shed 7 bases and J 5 bases; nucleotides not matched to a gene: 1. This CDR3 contains 13 residues. Germline-derived CDR1 and CDR2 are ENHRY and SYGVKD. DNA of the CDR3: TGTGCCATCAAGGGACTAGCGGGGGAGACCCAGTACTTC. Its protein product is CAIKGLAGETQYF.

This clonotype was seen repeatedly, ten times or more. This sequence joins TRBV5-1 and TRBJ2-5; D gene uncertain. V was clipped by 1 base and J by 2 bases, with 3 bases between them. Germline CDR1 is SGHRS and CDR2 is YFSETQ. The CDR3 extends over 12 amino acids. CDR3 nucleotide sequence: TGCGCCAGCAGCTTGACTCAAGAGACCCAGTACTTC. It is translated as CASSLTQETQYF.

The chain uses TRBV12-3 or TRBV12-4 and TRBJ2-5; 7 bases align to TRBD1. V gave up 5 bases and J gave up 2 bases; unmatched junction bases: 8. The CDR3 is 15 residues long. The CDR3 loop reads CASSLQGGSQETQYF. In nucleotides, the CDR3 is TGTGCCAGCAGTCTCCAAGGGGGCTCACAAGAGACCCAGTACTTC.

The chain carries TRBV12-5 and TRBJ2-7, with 7 bases lining up with TRBD1. Losses at the gene ends were 6 bases for V and 7 bases for J; bases not matched to a gene: 21. CDR3 length: 17 amino acids. Germline V gene sequence: CDR1 LGHNT, CDR2 FRNRAP. DNA of the CDR3: TGTGCTAGTGGATCTCCCCGACAGGGTGGAACCTACAATGAGCAGTACTTC. It is translated as CASGSPRQGGTYNEQYF.

This clonotype has a handful of counts. This rearrangement joins TRBV5-1 to TRBJ2-2; possible D gene TRBD1, 5 bases. The CDR3 runs 14 residues. Germline CDR1 is SGHRS and CDR2 is YFSETQ. The germline V and J ends were trimmed by 0 bases and 4 bases, with 7 bases remaining between them. The CDR3 spells CASSLDDSTGELFF. The DNA for the CDR3 is TGCGCCAGCAGCTTGGATGACAGCACCGGGGAGCTGTTTTTT.

Turning to this clonotype: A much larger clone differs from this one at a single base, so this may be a read error. The rearrangement uses TRBV7-3 and TRBJ2-1, with 11 nucleotides matching TRBD2. This CDR3 is built from 17 residues. Germline V CDR1 and CDR2: SGHTA, FQGTGA. Here the CDR3 reads CASSPSPGTSGRNEQFF. CDR3 sequence (DNA): TGTGCTAGCAGCCCATCTCCCGGGACTAGCGGTAGGAATGAGCAGTTCTTC.

This clonotype was seen ten or more times. The chain uses TRBV5-5 and TRBJ1-5; tentative D call: TRBD1 (5 bases). Germline lookup yields CDR1 SGHKS and CDR2 YYEKEE (reference sequence). The length of the CDR3 is 15 residues. Trimming took 1 base from V and 0 from J, leaving 8 bases between them. Written as DNA, the CDR3 is TGTGCCAGCAGCTTGACAGGCTATAGCAATCAGCCCCAGCATTTT. Its translation: CASSLTGYSNQPQHF.

With regard to this clonotype: Given a much more abundant clone one base away, this may be a read error. This chain joins TRBV4-1 and TRBJ2-7, with 10 bases aligning to TRBD2. The CDR3 sequence is 17 residues long. CDR1 MGHRA and CDR2 YSYEKL come from the germline V gene. CDR3: CAGSLEVLAGAVYEQYF. The CDR3 DNA reads TGCGCCGGCAGCCTGGAAGTCCTAGCGGGAGCAGTCTACGAGCAGTACTTC.

This clonotype came up a few times. A much bigger clone sits one base away, suggesting this may be a read error. This chain connects TRBV29-1 to TRBJ2-7, with a tentative D call TRBD1 (5 bases). Trimming removed 7 bases at V and 3 bases at J, with 13 bases between. Per germline, CDR1 SQVTM and CDR2 ANQGSEA. This CDR3 is 12 amino acids long. CDR3 coding DNA: TGCAGCGGCGAGATGACAGACTACGAGCAGTACTTC. Translating it yields CSGEMTDYEQYF.

This clonotype was picked up one time. Because the CDR3 is missing its conserved closing phenylalanine or tryptophan, this is likely a read error. The chain is built from TRBV5-1 and TRBJ2-7; the match to TRBD1 covers 8 bases. The V gene end was trimmed by 3 bases and the J gene end by 4 bases; junction bases not matched to a gene: 9. The germline CDR1 and CDR2 sequences are SGHRS and YFSETQ. The CDR3 extends over 15 amino acids. The CDR3, as DNA: TGCGCCAGCAGCTCTGCCGGGACAGGTCGTTACGAGCAGTACTTA. Encoded protein: CASSSAGTGRYEQYL.

This clonotype was recorded many times. The chain carries TRBV14 and TRBJ2-5, with 10 bases identical to TRBD2. J was trimmed by 5 bases and V by 5 bases; bases with no gene match: 8. The CDR3 consists of 15 residues. Germline CDR1 is SGHDN and CDR2 is FVKESK. The DNA of the CDR3 is TGTGCCAGCAGCTCCGTAGCGGGAGGAGTCGAGACCCAGTACTTC. Translating gives CASSSVAGGVETQYF.

The chain carries TRBV5-1 and TRBJ2-7; D may match TRBD1 or TRBD2 (5 bases each). The germline V gene encodes CDR1 SGHRS and CDR2 YFSETQ. V shed 4 bases and J shed 7 bases, with 15 bases lying between them. This CDR3 comprises 13 residues. CDR3 coding DNA: TGCGCCAGCAGCACCGGGACGTACGCTGAGCAGTACTTC. Translating it yields CASSTGTYAEQYF.